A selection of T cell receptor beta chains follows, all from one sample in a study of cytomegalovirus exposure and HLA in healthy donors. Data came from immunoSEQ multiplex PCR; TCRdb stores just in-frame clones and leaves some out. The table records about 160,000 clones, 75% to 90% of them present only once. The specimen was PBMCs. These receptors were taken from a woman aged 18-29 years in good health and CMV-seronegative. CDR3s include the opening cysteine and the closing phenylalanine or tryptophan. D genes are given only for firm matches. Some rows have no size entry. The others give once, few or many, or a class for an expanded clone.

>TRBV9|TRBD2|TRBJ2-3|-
CASSSLSGESTDTQYF
TGTGCCAGCAGTTCTCTTAGCGGGGAGAGCACAGATACGCAGTATTTT
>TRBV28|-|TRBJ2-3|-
CASSLGGSTDTQYF
TGTGCCAGCAGTTTAGGGGGGAGCACAGATACGCAGTATTTT
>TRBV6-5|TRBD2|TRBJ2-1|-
CASSYLAGGPDEQFF
TGTGCCAGCAGTTATCTAGCGGGAGGCCCGGATGAGCAGTTCTTC
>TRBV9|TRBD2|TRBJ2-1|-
CASSPDMSDSGGIQFF
TGTGCCAGCAGCCCGGATATGTCGGATAGCGGGGGAATACAGTTCTTC
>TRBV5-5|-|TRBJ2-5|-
CASRLQDWETQYF
TGTGCCAGCAGGTTACAGGATTGGGAGACCCAGTACTTC
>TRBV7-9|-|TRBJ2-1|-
CASSSNPRDSFSHNEQFF
TGTGCCAGCAGCTCTAATCCGCGGGACAGTTTCTCCCACAATGAGCAGTTCTTC
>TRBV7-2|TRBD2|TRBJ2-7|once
CASSLDSGLQSYEQYF
TGTGCCAGCAGCTTAGATAGCGGGTTACAGTCCTACGAGCAGTACTTC
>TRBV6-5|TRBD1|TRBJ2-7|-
CASSSGQGAYEQYF
TGTGCCAGCAGTTCTGGACAGGGGGCTTACGAGCAGTACTTC
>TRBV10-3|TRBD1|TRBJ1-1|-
CAISTTGSNTEAFF
TGTGCCATCAGTACGACAGGGTCGAACACTGAAGCTTTCTTT
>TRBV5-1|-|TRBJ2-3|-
CASSLALWTDTQYF
TGCGCCAGCAGCTTGGCACTATGGACAGATACGCAGTATTTT
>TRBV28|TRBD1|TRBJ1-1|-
CASQVQGAVKAFF
TGTGCCAGCCAAGTACAGGGGGCAGTTAAAGCTTTCTTT
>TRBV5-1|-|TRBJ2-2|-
CASSFATVIQDGELFF
TGCGCCAGCAGCTTCGCGACAGTGATTCAAGATGGGGAGCTGTTTTTT
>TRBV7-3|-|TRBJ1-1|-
CASSLNRAGNTEAFF
TGTGCCAGCAGCTTAAACAGGGCTGGGAACACTGAAGCTTTCTTT